The 29 T cell receptor beta chains below were found in one sample sequenced in a study of CD8 T cells in Susac syndrome. The RNA, about 0.45 to 1 ug, was put through reverse transcription using random hexamers. TCRdb analysed the immunoSEQ multiplex PCR reads with MiXCR anew, one entry per CDR3 protein. The table lists about 73,000 distinct CDR3 sequences, roughly 94% of them singletons. Sample: CD8+ T cells from PBMCs. All receptors derive from a human donor with multiple sclerosis.

The chain joins TRBV28 to TRBJ1-4; no definite D call. Trimming left V 2 bases short and J 6 bases short, with 7 bases between. CDR1 is MDHEN and CDR2 is SYDVKM in the germline V gene. CDR3 length equals 13 residues. CDR3 in DNA: TGTGCCAGCAGTTTAACAGTTGATGAAAAACTGTTTTTT. Encoded protein: CASSLTVDEKLFF.

The V and J genes are TRBV5-1 and TRBJ2-7; D is possibly TRBD2 (7 bases). Trimming pared 4 bases from V and 6 bases from J, leaving 20 bases between. This CDR3 comprises 15 residues. Germline CDR1 and CDR2: SGHRS and YFSETQ. CDR3 sequence reads: CASSLRGGLFSEQYF. The CDR3 DNA reads as TGCGCCAGCAGCCTGAGGGGGGGCCTATTCTCCGAGCAGTACTTC.

The chain links TRBV27 to TRBJ1-4; possible D gene TRBD1, 5 bases. The CDR3 runs to 19 residues. Germline values: CDR1 MNHEY, CDR2 SMNVEV (reference sequence). Trimming stripped 8 bases from V and 0 bases from J, with 25 bases between. The CDR3 here is CASRPGQGGRRATNEKLFF. The DNA of the CDR3 is TGTGCCAGCCGTCCCGGGCAGGGAGGACGAAGAGCAACTAATGAAAAACTGTTTTTT.

The chain has TRBV3-1 and TRBJ2-7; the match to TRBD1 covers 7 bases. Germline V CDR1 and CDR2: LGHDT, YNNKEL (reference sequence). J lost 2 bases, V lost 2 bases, and 15 bases had no gene match. The CDR3 has 18 amino acids. The CDR3 DNA sequence: TGTGCCAGCAGCCAACTACCCCCCGACAGGGTTCCTACCTACGAGCAGTACTTC. It translates to CASSQLPPDRVPTYEQYF.

This clonotype was picked up one time. This rearrangement joins TRBV7-9 to TRBJ1-2; D may be TRBD1 (5 bases). CDR1 is SEHNR and CDR2 is FQNEAQ in the germline V gene (reference sequence). The V end was cut by 6 bases, the J end by 4 bases, with 18 bases between. There are 15 residues in the CDR3. The CDR3 loop reads CASSPTPGGGYGYTF. CDR3 nucleotide sequence: TGTGCCAGCAGTCCCACCCCCGGGGGTGGCTATGGCTACACCTTC.

The rearrangement joins TRBV19 to TRBJ2-7; no clear D. Per germline, CDR1 LNHDA and CDR2 SQIVND (reference sequence). This CDR3 spans 14 amino acids. V was trimmed by 5 bases and J by 4 bases, leaving 15 bases between them. The CDR3 DNA reads as TGTGCCAGTAGTGACGGAATCATCACGTACGAGCAGTACTTC. Translated: CASSDGIITYEQYF.

The V and J genes are TRBV9 and TRBJ1-2, with unresolved D. Trimming shortened V by 3 bases and J by 6 bases, and 12 bases separated the two germline ends. This CDR3 region has 13 residues. Germline V gene sequence: CDR1 SGDLS, CDR2 YYNGEE. The CDR3 loop is CASSGGGMDGYTF. The CDR3 DNA reads as TGTGCCAGCAGCGGGGGAGGTATGGATGGCTACACCTTC.

CDR3 region: CATSRQKGRSDEQYF. The CDR3 nucleotides are TGTGCCACCAGCCGTCAAAAAGGCAGGTCGGACGAGCAGTACTTC. This chain connects TRBV15 to TRBJ2-7; no clear D gene. CDR1 is LNHNV, CDR2 YYDKDF, per germline (reference sequence). The CDR3 runs to 15 residues. V shed 5 bases and J shed 5 bases, with 19 bases lying between them.

In nucleotides, the CDR3 is TGTGCCAGCAGTACCACGGGGAAAGCTGAAGCTTTCTTT. Amino acid sequence: CASSTTGKAEAFF. The gene calls are TRBV12-3 or TRBV12-4 and TRBJ1-1; no firm D call. V was clipped by 5 bases and J by 6 bases, with 13 bases between them. CDR3 size: 13 residues.

This chain uses TRBV20-1 with TRBJ2-1; D ambiguous. CDR3 length: 14 residues. The V end lost 2 bases, the J end lost 12 bases, and 20 bases lay between the germline ends. CDR1 is DFQATT, CDR2 SNEGSKA, per germline (reference sequence). CDR3 region: CSARFRKPSLGQFF. DNA for the CDR3: TGCAGTGCTAGATTCCGGAAGCCGAGTTTAGGGCAGTTCTTC.

CDR3 in amino acids: CAWSVAQLSQETQYF. Here the CDR3 DNA reads TGTGCCTGGAGTGTTGCGCAGTTGTCCCAAGAGACCCAGTACTTC. The chain is built from TRBV30 and TRBJ2-5, with D hard to call. CDR3 length equals 15 residues. V shed 0 bases and J shed 1 base, with 12 bases lying between them. CDR1 is GTSNPN and CDR2 is SVGIG in the germline V gene (reference sequence).

The chain couples TRBV5-1 to TRBJ1-3; tentatively, D is TRBD1 (5 bases). V was pared by 1 base and J by 2 bases, with 7 bases between. CDR1 and CDR2 (germline): SGHRS, YFSETQ. The CDR3 spans 14 residues. The CDR3 loop reads CASSLMGPGNTIYF. The DNA of the CDR3 is TGCGCCAGCAGCTTGATGGGGCCTGGAAACACCATATATTTT.

J is TRBJ2-7 and V is TRBV5-5, with a tentative D call TRBD2 (6 bases). The CDR3 contains 14 residues. Between the trimmed V and J ends, which lost 3 bases and 3 bases, there was a span of 13 bases. CDR1 is SGHKS and CDR2 is YYEKEE in the germline V gene (reference sequence). The CDR3, as DNA: TGTGCCAGCAGCTCCGTAGGGAGGAGCTACGAGCAGTACTTC. As protein: CASSSVGRSYEQYF.

The V and J genes are TRBV4-3 and TRBJ1-4, with D hard to call. V shed 0 bases and J shed 0 bases, with 5 bases lying between them. Germline assignment: CDR1 LGHNA and CDR2 YSLEER. The CDR3 loop spans 15 amino acids. In DNA, the CDR3 is TGCGCCAGCAGCCAAGATAGTTCAACTAATGAAAAACTGTTTTTT. It encodes CASSQDSSTNEKLFF.

This chain links TRBV3-1 with TRBJ1-1; tentatively, D is TRBD1 (5 bases). The CDR3 is made up of 17 amino acids. Germline V gene lookup returns CDR1 LGHDT and CDR2 YNNKEL (reference sequence). Trimming removed 5 bases from V and 6 bases from J, with 25 bases in between. CDR3 DNA: TGTGCCAGCAGCGGACCCCTTCGGCTGAGGACAAGGGCTGAAGCTTTCTTT. It codes for CASSGPLRLRTRAEAFF.

The chain is built from TRBV20-1 and TRBJ2-1, with 7 bases identical to TRBD1. V shed 6 bases, J shed 4 bases, and the junction held 12 bases outside the gene matches. Per the germline V gene, CDR1 is DFQATT and CDR2 is SNEGSKA (reference sequence). CDR3 length: 15 amino acids. The CDR3 nucleotides read TGCAGTGCCGTTAGTCCCCAGGGGGTATACAATGAGCAGTTCTTC. Amino acid sequence: CSAVSPQGVYNEQFF.

The CDR3 nucleotides are TGCAGTGCTAGAGCCAGGGGGGTCGAGCAGTACTTC. Translated, it gives CSARARGVEQYF. The chain carries TRBV20-1 and TRBJ2-7, with TRBD1 as a possible D gene (7 bases). CDR3 size: 12 residues. Deletions cut 1 base from V and 6 bases from J, with 10 bases between. The germline V gene has CDR1 DFQATT and CDR2 SNEGSKA (reference sequence).

This chain connects TRBV7-8 to TRBJ2-3, with D unclear. The V gene's germline CDR1 is SGHVS and CDR2 FQNEAQ. V lost 4 bases, J lost 0 bases, and 11 bases lay in between. The CDR3 has 15 amino acids. The CDR3 sequence is CASSSGVPSTDTQYF. CDR3 bases: TGTGCCAGCAGCTCAGGAGTTCCTAGCACAGATACGCAGTATTTT.

The rearrangement links TRBV7-9 to TRBJ1-2; TRBD1 matches at 8 bases. With V trimmed by 5 bases and J by 5 bases, 10 bases remained unmatched. CDR3 length: 15 amino acids. In germline, CDR1 is SEHNR, CDR2 FQNEAQ (reference sequence). The chain's CDR3 is CASSPAVRGRYGYTF. CDR3 sequence (DNA): TGTGCCAGCAGCCCCGCGGTCAGGGGGCGATATGGCTACACCTTC.

V usage is TRBV7-9 and J usage is TRBJ2-2, with 11 bases identical to TRBD1. Looked up from germline, CDR1 is SEHNR and CDR2 is FQNEAQ (reference sequence). The CDR3 covers 18 residues. V dropped 5 bases and J dropped 5; count of bases not matched to a gene: 13. The chain's CDR3 is CASSPTLDRGQMTGELFF. The CDR3 DNA sequence: TGTGCCAGCAGCCCAACCTTGGACAGGGGGCAAATGACCGGGGAGCTGTTTTTT.

The V gene is TRBV13, the J gene TRBJ2-7; D call uncertain. The CDR3 covers 15 residues. Germline-derived CDR1 and CDR2 are PRHDT and FYEKMQ (reference sequence). Trimming stripped 0 bases from V and 0 bases from J, with 9 bases between. CDR3: CASSLGTALSYEQYF. DNA of the CDR3: TGTGCCAGCAGCTTAGGGACGGCACTCTCCTACGAGCAGTACTTC.

J is TRBJ1-5 and V is TRBV6-5; no clear D gene. CDR3 size: 14 residues. The germline V and J ends were trimmed by 2 bases and 9 bases, with 14 bases remaining between them. Germline CDR1 reads MNHEY; CDR2 reads SVGAGI. The DNA of the CDR3 is TGTGCCAGCAGTTACAGCCCCAACGGCGGGCCCCAGCATTTT. This encodes CASSYSPNGGPQHF.

V gene TRBV30 combines with J gene TRBJ2-1; 13 nucleotides line up with TRBD2. V was clipped by 2 bases and J by 7 bases; unmatched bases: 5. Germline CDR1 and CDR2: GTSNPN and SVGIG (reference sequence). The CDR3 runs to 15 residues. The DNA for the CDR3 is TGTGCCTGGAGTACTAGGACTAGCGGGAGTAATGAGCAGTTCTTC. As protein: CAWSTRTSGSNEQFF.

The CDR3 here is CASSEARGQETQYF. In nucleotides, the CDR3 is TGTGCCAGCAGTGAAGCGCGGGGACAAGAGACCCAGTACTTC. This rearrangement joins TRBV2 to TRBJ2-5; possible D gene TRBD2, 6 bases. The CDR3 has 14 amino acids. Germline CDR1 SNHLY, CDR2 FYNNEI. V was trimmed by 0 bases and J by 2 bases, leaving 7 bases between them.

The chain has TRBV15 and TRBJ2-1; tentative D call: TRBD1 (5 bases). The CDR3 loop spans 13 amino acids. Trimming removed 3 bases at V and 9 bases at J, with 12 bases between. Germline CDR1 is LNHNV and CDR2 is YYDKDF (reference sequence). The CDR3 DNA reads as TGTGCCACCAGCAGGGCCCAGGGCGTTGAGCAGTTCTTC. It yields the protein CATSRAQGVEQFF.

V gene TRBV6-5 combines with J gene TRBJ2-3; tentative D call: TRBD1 (5 bases). CDR1 is MNHEY and CDR2 is SVGAGI in the germline V gene. V lost 0 bases, J lost 0 bases, and 7 bases lay in between. The CDR3 runs 15 residues. The CDR3 loop is CASSYSPGSTDTQYF. The CDR3 DNA follows: TGTGCCAGCAGTTACTCTCCAGGGAGCACAGATACGCAGTATTTT.

The V call is TRBV20-1, the J call TRBJ1-1; D is unresolved. The V end lost 1 base, the J end lost 5 bases, and 5 bases lay between the germline ends. Germline lookup yields CDR1 DFQATT and CDR2 SNEGSKA (reference sequence). The CDR3 loop spans 11 amino acids. CDR3 protein: CSARGETEAFF. The CDR3, as DNA: TGCAGTGCTAGAGGGGAGACTGAAGCTTTCTTT.

V usage is TRBV27 and J usage is TRBJ2-3; either TRBD1 or TRBD2 may fit D (6 bases each). V lost 3 bases and J 2 bases, leaving 12 bases between the germline ends. Germline CDR1 reads MNHEY; CDR2 reads SMNVEV (reference sequence). The CDR3 is 15 amino acids. CDR3 DNA: TGTGCCAGCAGTTTCCCGGGGGCGGACACAGATACGCAGTATTTT. It specifies CASSFPGADTDTQYF.

J is TRBJ2-1 and V is TRBV27; 11 positions agree with TRBD2. Trimming took 5 bases from V and 4 from J; bases not matched to a gene: 4. Germline CDR1 and CDR2: MNHEY and SMNVEV (reference sequence). This CDR3 comprises 15 residues. The DNA of the CDR3 is TGTGCCAGCAGTGCCGGGACTAGCGGTTACAATGAGCAGTTCTTC. Translating it yields CASSAGTSGYNEQFF.